Following are 22 T cell receptor beta chains from one sample sequenced in a study of cytomegalovirus exposure and HLA in healthy donors. Primers: 60 Vbeta forward and 13 Jbeta reverse. The data were produced by immunoSEQ multiplex PCR, yet TCRdb's version contains in-frame clones alone and is incomplete. The table shows some 190,000 clones, with around 80% occurring only once. Sequencing was carried out using PBMCs. These receptors were collected from a girl aged 10 to 17 in good health and CMV-seropositive.

The table lists this clone with a few counts. The rearrangement uses TRBV15 and TRBJ2-3, with D possibly TRBD1 on 5 matching bases. Germline V gene lookup returns CDR1 LNHNV and CDR2 YYDKDF (reference sequence). This CDR3 has 17 residues. V was pared by 3 bases and J by 1 base, with 17 bases between. The CDR3 protein is CATSSRLQGRGTDTQYF. CDR3 sequence (DNA): TGTGCCACCAGCAGCCGACTTCAGGGTAGGGGCACAGATACGCAGTATTTT.

CDR3 sequence (DNA): TGTGCCAGCTCCCTACTGACAGGGTCAGCGACTAATGAAAAACTGTTTTTT. It yields the protein CASSLLTGSATNEKLFF. The chain carries TRBV18 and TRBJ1-4, with 7 bases matching TRBD1. V lost 6 bases and J lost 2; bases outside the gene matches: 12. The CDR3 is 17 amino acids. The germline gives CDR1 KGHSH, CDR2 LQKENI.

The chain couples TRBV5-1 to TRBJ2-1; a possible D gene is TRBD1 (6 bases). The germline V gene encodes CDR1 SGHRS and CDR2 YFSETQ. The CDR3 runs to 15 residues. V lost 4 bases, J lost 0 bases, and 11 bases lay in between. The CDR3 loop is CASSPGASSYNEQFF. Here the CDR3 DNA reads TGCGCCAGCAGCCCAGGGGCCAGCTCCTACAATGAGCAGTTCTTC.

This clone appeared a few times. The V call is TRBV7-9, the J call TRBJ2-7; no definite D call. CDR3 length equals 13 residues. Trimming shortened V by 5 bases and J by 2 bases, and 10 bases separated the two germline ends. Per the germline V gene, CDR1 is SEHNR and CDR2 is FQNEAQ (reference sequence). The CDR3 protein is CASSPSLAYEQYF. The DNA for the CDR3 is TGTGCCAGCAGCCCGAGCCTCGCCTACGAGCAGTACTTC.

The gene calls are TRBV28 and TRBJ2-7, with D unresolved. CDR1 is MDHEN and CDR2 is SYDVKM in the germline V gene. V shed 3 bases and J shed 9 bases, with 9 bases lying between them. This CDR3 has 11 residues. CDR3 sequence: CASSFNILQYF. CDR3 in DNA: TGTGCCAGCAGTTTTAACATCCTGCAGTACTTC.

The V call is TRBV27, the J call TRBJ2-7; TRBD2 agrees at 9 bases. CDR3 size: 16 residues. Germline trimming cut 5 bases from V and 3 bases from J; bases unmatched to any gene: 11. Germline loops: CDR1 MNHEY, CDR2 SMNVEV (reference sequence). The CDR3 loop reads CASSPRLAERYYEQYF. DNA of the CDR3: TGTGCCAGCAGTCCCAGACTAGCGGAAAGGTACTACGAGCAGTACTTC.

V gene TRBV4-1 combines with J gene TRBJ1-1; 7 positions agree with TRBD1. CDR1 MGHRA and CDR2 YSYEKL come from the germline V gene. V trimming: 2 bases; J trimming: 2 bases; junction bases outside the gene matches: 5. This CDR3 region has 15 residues. DNA for the CDR3: TGCGCCAGCAGCCAACCCCGGACAGGCAACACTGAAGCTTTCTTT. Translation: CASSQPRTGNTEAFF.

This chain links TRBV10-3 with TRBJ2-3; no clear D. V was clipped by 4 bases and J by 2 bases, with 10 bases between them. CDR1 and CDR2 (germline): ENHRY, SYGVKD. The CDR3 has 14 residues. CDR3 amino acids: CAISATRITDTQYF. The CDR3 nucleotides read TGTGCCATCAGTGCAACGAGGATCACAGATACGCAGTATTTT.

This chain uses TRBV12-5 with TRBJ2-5, with 8 bases matching TRBD2. CDR1 and CDR2 (germline): LGHNT, FRNRAP. This CDR3 spans 13 amino acids. J lost 3 bases, V lost 5 bases, and 2 bases had no gene match. The CDR3 DNA reads as TGTGCTAGTGGTAGGCGGGAGGAAGAGACCCAGTACTTC. It translates to CASGRREEETQYF.

J is TRBJ2-7 and V is TRBV13; D gene ambiguous. The CDR3 extends over 12 amino acids. V lost 6 bases and J lost 0, with 6 bases in between. Germline assignment: CDR1 PRHDT and CDR2 FYEKMQ (reference sequence). The CDR3: CASSSSSYEQYF. CDR3 nucleotide sequence: TGTGCCAGCAGTAGTAGCTCCTACGAGCAGTACTTC.

The genes are TRBV19 and TRBJ1-5; a possible D gene is TRBD1 (5 bases). V shed 5 bases and J shed 11 bases, with 22 bases lying between them. The length of the CDR3 is 15 residues. Germline V gene lookup returns CDR1 LNHDA and CDR2 SQIVND (reference sequence). In nucleotides, the CDR3 is TGTGCCAGTAGTGAAGGTTCGGTCCCAGCAGGGACCCAGCATTTT. It encodes CASSEGSVPAGTQHF.

J is TRBJ2-1 and V is TRBV4-3; 8 bases align to TRBD2. The V and J ends lost 0 bases and 5 bases, in that order; junction bases with no gene match: 6. Germline values: CDR1 LGHNA, CDR2 YSLEER. This CDR3 has 16 residues. This CDR3 reads CASSQDPWRGDNEQFF. The CDR3 DNA sequence: TGCGCCAGCAGCCAAGATCCCTGGCGGGGGGACAATGAGCAGTTCTTC.

The chain uses TRBV18 and TRBJ2-3; no clear D gene. This CDR3 spans 13 amino acids. The ends were cut back, 3 bases at V and 3 bases at J, with 7 bases in the middle. From germline, CDR1 is KGHSH and CDR2 LQKENI. CDR3 coding DNA: TGTGCCAGCTCACCGGGCCGAACAGATACGCAGTATTTT. It yields the protein CASSPGRTDTQYF. Drawing the rest from reference TRBV18 and TRBJ2-3, the complete variable domain is NAGVMQNPRHLVRRRGQEARLRCSPMKGHSHVYWYRQLPEEGLKFMVYLQKENIIDESGMPKERFSAEFPKEGPSILRIQQVVRGDSAAYFCASSPGRTDTQYFGPGTRLTVL.

This clone was picked up a small number of times. The chain uses TRBV19 and TRBJ2-7, with TRBD2 as a possible D gene (6 bases). Per the germline V gene, CDR1 is LNHDA and CDR2 is SQIVND (reference sequence). V lost 2 bases, J lost 5 bases, and 19 bases lay in between. The CDR3 covers 16 residues. CDR3: CASSILGMRESDEQYF. In DNA, the CDR3 is TGTGCCAGTAGTATACTAGGCATGCGGGAATCCGACGAGCAGTACTTC.

The chain recombines TRBV19 with TRBJ2-5, with 10 bases matching TRBD2. Germline V gene sequence: CDR1 LNHDA, CDR2 SQIVND (reference sequence). Trimming cost V 2 bases and J 3 bases; bases outside gene matches: 6. The CDR3 runs 16 residues. The CDR3 DNA reads TGTGCCAGTAGTATAACAACTAGCGGGACAAAAGAGACCCAGTACTTC. Translation: CASSITTSGTKETQYF.

In this sample, this clone turned up once. In DNA form, the CDR3 reads TGCGCCAGCAGCTTAGGGACTGACGCGAACACCGGGGAGCTGTTTTTT. It yields the protein CASSLGTDANTGELFF. This chain joins TRBV5-1 and TRBJ2-2; maybe TRBD2 (6 bases). Trimming took off 2 bases at V and 0 bases at J, with 11 bases between the two ends. CDR3 length: 16 residues. The germline V gene has CDR1 SGHRS and CDR2 YFSETQ.

The rearrangement uses TRBV11-2 and TRBJ1-5; D is ambiguous. The CDR3 is made up of 13 amino acids. V dropped 0 bases and J dropped 6 bases, with 6 bases sitting between them. Germline V gene data show CDR1 as SGHAT and CDR2 as FQNNGV. CDR3 coding DNA: TGTGCCAGCAGCTTAGATCTCTTTCAGCCCCAGCATTTT. It specifies CASSLDLFQPQHF. The variable domain in full, with the rest retrieved from reference TRBV11-2 and TRBJ1-5, is EAGVAQSPRYKIIEKRQSVAFWCNPISGHATLYWYQQILGQGPKLLIQFQNNGVVDDSQLPKDRFSAERLKGVDSTLKIQPAKLEDSAVYLCASSLDLFQPQHFGDGTRLSIL.

The rearrangement links TRBV6-1 to TRBJ2-3; D remains ambiguous. CDR1 and CDR2 from the germline V gene are MNHNS and SASEGT. The CDR3 length is 14 residues. V was trimmed by 6 bases and J by 5 bases, leaving 15 bases between them. CDR3 sequence (DNA): TGTGCCAGCAGCGAGGTTGATGATTTAGATACGCAGTATTTT. This encodes CASSEVDDLDTQYF.

The DNA for the CDR3 is TGTGCCAGCGGGTGGACTAGCTCATCCTGGGAGACCCAGTACTTC. Its translation: CASGWTSSSWETQYF. This chain joins TRBV27 and TRBJ2-5; TRBD2 aligns across 8 bases. The germline CDR1 and CDR2 sequences are MNHEY and SMNVEV (reference sequence). The length of the CDR3 is 15 residues. The V gene end was trimmed by 8 bases and the J gene end by 5 bases; junction bases not matched to a gene: 13.

This clone was found once. This chain uses TRBV25-1 with TRBJ2-7; 12 bases align to TRBD1. The CDR3 is 15 amino acids. Germline V lookup: CDR1 MGHDK, CDR2 SYGVNS. V shed 4 bases, J shed 7 bases, and the junction held 8 bases outside the gene matches. The CDR3 nucleotides read TGTGCCAGCAGTGGACCGGGACAGGGGGCGCGTGAGCAGTACTTC. Translation: CASSGPGQGAREQYF.

This clone was detected only a few times. The V gene is TRBV5-8, the J gene TRBJ2-3; TRBD2 might be the D (6 bases). V was pared by 0 bases and J by 0 bases, with 8 bases between. This CDR3 has 15 residues. Germline V gives CDR1 SGHTS, CDR2 YDEGEE. The CDR3 loop reads CASSLAGTSTDTQYF. The DNA of the CDR3 is TGTGCCAGCAGCTTGGCCGGGACTAGCACAGATACGCAGTATTTT.

The gene calls are TRBV29-1 and TRBJ1-1, with 8 positions matching TRBD1. Per the germline V gene, CDR1 is SQVTM and CDR2 is ANQGSEA. The CDR3 is 14 amino acids. V shed 4 bases and J 1 base; nucleotides not matched to a gene: 5. DNA of the CDR3: TGCAGCGTTGCCGAACAGGGGGGGAACACTGAAGCTTTCTTT. It codes for CSVAEQGGNTEAFF.